The 32 T cell receptor beta chains given below trace back to one sample, sequenced in a study of early T cells in non-severe SARS-CoV-2 infection (dated by TCRdb to about 2021). The receptor library was made with 5' RACE. TCRdb names NextSeq 500 as the instrument used. TCRdb applied fastp at Q25 and MiXCR to the public reads, then kept only in-frame beta chains. Entries are consolidated by CDR3 protein sequence, retaining the most common genes and DNA. The sample profile shows over 30,000 distinct CDR3 sequences; roughly 5% of them were found once. Of the sample, roughly 20% is held by the ten largest clones. The sample taken for sequencing was whole blood. The receptors were gathered from an adult who was a healthcare worker with PCR-confirmed SARS-CoV-2 infection or an uninfected control (not recorded which).

This clonotype was detected a few times. This chain connects TRBV25-1 to TRBJ1-1; TRBD1 might be the D (6 bases). Germline V lookup: CDR1 MGHDK, CDR2 SYGVNS. The CDR3 length is 13 residues. V was trimmed by 4 bases and J by 10 bases, leaving 16 bases between them. The CDR3 sequence is CASSGKGVTGAFF. The CDR3 DNA follows: TGTGCCAGCAGTGGAAAGGGGGTTACCGGAGCTTTCTTT.

This clonotype came up many times. CDR3 nucleotides: TGTGCCAGCAGCTTAGTGGGGGAGGATGGCTACACCTTC. It is translated as CASSLVGEDGYTF. This sequence joins TRBV7-8 and TRBJ1-2; weak D call: TRBD1 (5 bases). Germline V gives CDR1 SGHVS, CDR2 FQNEAQ. V lost 1 base, J lost 6 bases, and 9 bases lay in between. The length of the CDR3 is 13 residues.

The chain couples TRBV30 to TRBJ2-1; TRBD2 agrees at 8 bases. J lost 5 bases, V lost 0 bases, and 6 bases had no gene match. Germline V gene lookup returns CDR1 GTSNPN and CDR2 SVGIG (reference sequence). The CDR3 covers 15 residues. The CDR3 reads CAWSVPAGANNEQFF. The CDR3 coding sequence is TGTGCCTGGAGTGTCCCAGCGGGAGCGAACAATGAGCAGTTCTTC.

The genes are TRBV12-3 or TRBV12-4 and TRBJ1-2, with D perhaps matching TRBD1 (5 bases). V was shortened by 7 bases and J by 4 bases, with 19 bases between the two germline ends. This CDR3 is built from 15 residues. For the CDR3, the DNA is TGTGCCAGCAACGGGCGGAGGGGCTCGGGCTATGGCTACACCTTC. Amino acids: CASNGRRGSGYGYTF.

This chain joins TRBV28 and TRBJ2-1; D is possibly TRBD1 or TRBD2 (6 bases each). Looked up from germline, CDR1 is MDHEN and CDR2 is SYDVKM. V lost 8 bases and J lost 6, with 14 bases in between. The CDR3 extends over 13 amino acids. The CDR3 protein is CASGGPRPNEQFF. The CDR3 bases are TGTGCCAGCGGGGGGCCAAGGCCCAATGAGCAGTTCTTC.

This clonotype was recorded at least ten times. J is TRBJ2-7 and V is TRBV30; 11 bases map to TRBD1. This CDR3 is built from 15 residues. CDR1 is GTSNPN and CDR2 is SVGIG in the germline V gene (reference sequence). V shed 3 bases, J shed 2 bases, and the junction held 6 bases outside the gene matches. Here the CDR3 reads CAWSFPGQGAYEQYF. CDR3 in DNA: TGTGCCTGGAGCTTTCCGGGACAGGGGGCCTACGAGCAGTACTTC.

This clonotype was picked up many times. The genes are TRBV20-1 and TRBJ2-3; no firm D call. V lost 3 bases to trimming and J lost 0 bases, with 10 bases between them. The CDR3 has 14 residues. The germline gives CDR1 DFQATT, CDR2 SNEGSKA (reference sequence). The chain's CDR3 is CSARREPSTDTQYF. The CDR3 nucleotides are TGCAGTGCTAGGCGTGAGCCTAGCACAGATACGCAGTATTTT.

In its sample, this clonotype was seen a few times. J is TRBJ2-1 and V is TRBV27, with unresolved D. Per germline, CDR1 MNHEY and CDR2 SMNVEV (reference sequence). Trimming removed 6 bases from V and 0 bases from J, with 12 bases in between. This CDR3 contains 15 residues. The CDR3 region has the DNA TGTGCCAGCAGCCCCCTTCTTTCCTCCTACAATGAGCAGTTCTTC. It codes for CASSPLLSSYNEQFF.

This clonotype was detected ten times or more. The J gene is TRBJ2-1, the V gene TRBV9; D may match TRBD1 or TRBD2 (5 bases each). V lost 0 bases to trimming and J lost 4 bases, with 11 bases between them. Germline V CDR1 and CDR2: SGDLS, YYNGEE. The length of the CDR3 is 15 residues. CDR3 sequence: CASSVEGDQYNEQFF. As DNA, the CDR3 is TGTGCCAGCAGCGTAGAAGGGGACCAATACAATGAGCAGTTCTTC.

The V and J genes are TRBV9 and TRBJ1-6; 7 bases align to TRBD1. J was trimmed by 3 bases and V by 4 bases; bases with no gene match: 4. The germline V gene has CDR1 SGDLS and CDR2 YYNGEE. CDR3 length: 15 amino acids. The CDR3 spells CASSLRDSYNSPLHF. The CDR3 nucleotides are TGTGCCAGCAGCCTCCGGGACAGCTATAATTCACCCCTCCACTTT.

This clonotype was recorded many times. The rearrangement joins TRBV20-1 to TRBJ2-1, with TRBD2 as a possible D gene (7 bases). Germline CDR1 reads DFQATT; CDR2 reads SNEGSKA (reference sequence). Trimming shortened V by 3 bases and J by 5 bases, and 14 bases separated the two germline ends. This CDR3 has 14 amino acids. The DNA of the CDR3 is TGCAGTGCTAGTGGGGGGGCCATACACAATGAGCAGTTCTTC. Translating gives CSASGGAIHNEQFF.

There are a few counts of this clonotype. The chain links TRBV24-1 to TRBJ2-1, with a weak D call TRBD2 (6 bases). Germline values: CDR1 KGHDR, CDR2 SFDVKD. V was pared by 7 bases and J by 0 bases, with 12 bases between. The CDR3 consists of 15 residues. CDR3 region: CATSGEVDSYNEQFF. Written as DNA, the CDR3 is TGTGCCACCAGCGGGGAGGTTGACTCCTACAATGAGCAGTTCTTC.

The sample holds many counts of this clonotype. In DNA, the CDR3 is TGTGCCACCAGTGGGCCGGGACTAGCATCGATAAGGGACACATACAATGAGCAGTTCTTC. It specifies CATSGPGLASIRDTYNEQFF. The gene calls are TRBV24-1 and TRBJ2-1, with TRBD2 matching over 9 bases. The V segment lost 5 bases and the J segment 4 bases; nucleotides outside the gene matches: 20. Germline V gives CDR1 KGHDR, CDR2 SFDVKD. CDR3 length equals 20 residues.

This clonotype was picked up many times. V usage is TRBV7-2 and J usage is TRBJ2-7; TRBD1 agrees at 10 bases. The J segment lost 4 bases and the V segment lost 1 base, leaving 4 bases of the junction unmatched. This CDR3 region has 15 residues. Germline-derived CDR1 and CDR2 are SGHTA and FQGNSA. CDR3 in DNA: TGTGCCAGCAGCTTAGTAGCGGGACAGGGGTACGAGCAGTACTTC. Translating gives CASSLVAGQGYEQYF.

This clonotype was seen repeatedly, ten times or more. DNA of the CDR3: TGTGCCAGCAGCTTTCTCGTTCCTGATACGCAGTATTTT. It encodes CASSFLVPDTQYF. The chain employs TRBV7-9 and TRBJ2-3, with D unclear. The CDR3 consists of 13 residues. V was cut by 3 bases and J by 6 bases, with 10 bases left in between. Germline CDR1 and CDR2: SEHNR and FQNEAQ (reference sequence).

A remark on this clonotype: Since a much larger clone is just one base distant, this may be a read error. This likely comes from a read error, as the CDR3 has no conserved phenylalanine or tryptophan at its end. This chain links TRBV6-1 with TRBJ1-2, with D uncertain. This CDR3 is 13 amino acids long. In germline, CDR1 is MNHNS, CDR2 SASEGT. V shed 8 bases and J shed 6 bases, with 16 bases lying between them. The CDR3 sequence: CASGVQGVHGYTS. In DNA, the CDR3 is TGTGCCAGCGGAGTACAAGGAGTACATGGCTACACCTCC.

This clonotype was recorded a few times. This sequence joins TRBV20-1 and TRBJ2-3, with 8 bases lining up with TRBD2. The V segment lost 6 bases and the J segment 4 bases; nucleotides outside the gene matches: 12. The CDR3 sequence is 15 residues long. Germline CDR1 reads DFQATT; CDR2 reads SNEGSKA (reference sequence). CDR3: CSASTSGSVADTQYF. As DNA, the CDR3 is TGCAGTGCATCTACAAGCGGGAGTGTCGCAGATACGCAGTATTTT.

The rearrangement uses TRBV20-1 and TRBJ1-4; 7 bases fit TRBD1. The CDR3 extends over 13 amino acids. The V gene end was trimmed by 4 bases and the J gene end by 3 bases; junction bases not matched to a gene: 2. Germline lookup yields CDR1 DFQATT and CDR2 SNEGSKA (reference sequence). CDR3 nucleotide sequence: TGCAGTGCTACCGGGACAGCTAATGAAAAACTGTTTTTT. Protein sequence: CSATGTANEKLFF.

The table lists this clonotype with many counts. The chain is built from TRBV12-3 or TRBV12-4 and TRBJ1-1; D unresolved. With 6 bases removed from V and 0 bases from J, the gap between germline ends came to 11 bases. The CDR3 has 14 residues. The CDR3: CASSAATLNTEAFF. For the CDR3, the DNA is TGTGCCAGCAGCGCAGCTACACTGAACACTGAAGCTTTCTTT.

This clonotype was found a few times. The chain has TRBV12-3 or TRBV12-4 and TRBJ1-1; D is unresolved. There are 14 residues in the CDR3. V was trimmed by 6 bases and J by 4 bases, leaving 15 bases between them. CDR3 nucleotide sequence: TGTGCCAGCAGCGGTTGGGATTCGGGCACTGAAGCTTTCTTT. Translated, it gives CASSGWDSGTEAFF.

The table lists this clonotype with many counts. The chain carries TRBV11-2 and TRBJ2-1; no definite D call. The CDR3 totals 15 residues. Germline loops: CDR1 SGHAT, CDR2 FQNNGV. Trimming pared 7 bases from V and 0 bases from J, leaving 13 bases between. CDR3 coding DNA: TGTGCCAGCACCAACGCCTTTCACTCCTACAATGAGCAGTTCTTC. It is translated as CASTNAFHSYNEQFF.

This clonotype was recorded at least ten times. The chain recombines TRBV20-1 with TRBJ2-3; 9 bases are a match to TRBD2. The CDR3 spans 15 residues. In germline, CDR1 is DFQATT, CDR2 SNEGSKA (reference sequence). V shed 6 bases, J shed 4 bases, and the junction held 11 bases outside the gene matches. The CDR3 DNA follows: TGCAGTGCGAGACGGGCTAGCGGGACGGCAGATACGCAGTATTTT. It codes for CSARRASGTADTQYF.

V usage is TRBV6-6 and J usage is TRBJ2-5, with 7 bases aligning to TRBD2. After removal of 6 bases from V and 4 bases from J, the junction contained 5 bases not matched to a gene. Germline-derived CDR1 and CDR2 are MNHNY and SVGAGI (reference sequence). The CDR3 spans 13 residues. Written as DNA, the CDR3 is TGTGCCAGCAGGGCCGGGGGGAGAGAGACCCAGTACTTC. Its translation is CASRAGGRETQYF.

The chain uses TRBV20-1 and TRBJ1-2, with TRBD1 matching over 7 bases. V was pared by 0 bases and J by 2 bases, with 0 bases of the junction left unmatched. From germline, CDR1 is DFQATT and CDR2 SNEGSKA (reference sequence). The CDR3 contains 13 residues. The CDR3 DNA reads TGCAGTGCTAGAGAGACAGGGAACTATGGCTACACCTTC. Residues: CSARETGNYGYTF.

This clonotype was observed at least ten times. The chain joins TRBV4-1 to TRBJ2-3, with 7 bases that match TRBD2. This CDR3 region has 14 residues. CDR1 MGHRA and CDR2 YSYEKL come from the germline V gene. V trimming: 4 bases; J trimming: 1 base; junction bases outside the gene matches: 2. The CDR3 DNA is TGCGCCAGCAGCCGCGCGGGAGGCACAGATACGCAGTATTTT. Its translation: CASSRAGGTDTQYF.

This clonotype was observed at least ten times. The rearrangement uses TRBV20-1 and TRBJ2-1; 9 bases align to TRBD2. This CDR3 is 19 amino acids long. V lost 2 bases and J lost 2; bases outside the gene matches: 16. The germline V gene has CDR1 DFQATT and CDR2 SNEGSKA (reference sequence). CDR3 residues: CSARSRGGSGSPTYNEQFF. CDR3 bases: TGCAGTGCTAGATCCCGGGGGGGTAGCGGGAGCCCCACCTACAATGAGCAGTTCTTC.

The chain has TRBV6-2 or TRBV6-3 and TRBJ2-1; perhaps TRBD2 as D (6 bases). Trimming stripped 6 bases from V and 7 bases from J, with 13 bases between. Looked up from germline, CDR1 is MNHEY and CDR2 is SVGEGT. The CDR3 is made up of 13 amino acids. The CDR3: CASREGLLNEQFF. The CDR3 nucleotides read TGTGCCAGCAGAGAGGGACTCTTGAATGAGCAGTTCTTC.

The rearrangement links TRBV18 to TRBJ2-7; D possibly matches TRBD1 or TRBD2 (5 bases each). The CDR3 is made up of 14 amino acids. Germline CDR1 and CDR2: KGHSH and LQKENI. The V end was cut by 6 bases, the J end by 1 base, with 13 bases between. In nucleotides, the CDR3 is TGTGCCAGCTCTAACCAGGGAGCGTCCTACGAGCAGTACTTC. This gives the protein CASSNQGASYEQYF.

At least ten counts were recorded for this clonotype. An end of the junction differs from the germline gene, which may be a read error. The V and J genes are TRBV6-1 and TRBJ2-7, with 9 bases aligning to TRBD2. The CDR3 totals 12 residues. The germline V gene encodes CDR1 MNHNS and CDR2 SASEGT. The CDR3 loop is CGGGDPNYEQYF. As DNA, the CDR3 is TGCGGCGGGGGGGATCCAAACTACGAGCAGTACTTC.

This clonotype was counted at least ten times. The chain recombines TRBV7-8 with TRBJ2-2, with unresolved D. The CDR3 runs to 14 residues. Per the germline V gene, CDR1 is SGHVS and CDR2 is FQNEAQ. Trimming removed 2 bases at V and 6 bases at J, with 10 bases between. The CDR3: CASSLQGKPGELFF. CDR3 bases: TGTGCCAGCAGCTTACAAGGGAAGCCCGGGGAGCTGTTTTTT.

This clonotype came up many times. This rearrangement joins TRBV6-1 to TRBJ2-3, with TRBD2 matching 8 bases. V trimming: 6 bases; J trimming: 2 bases; junction bases outside the gene matches: 7. CDR1 is MNHNS, CDR2 SASEGT, per germline. The CDR3 runs to 15 residues. The CDR3 is CASSLSGADTDTQYF. The CDR3 region has the DNA TGTGCCAGCAGCCTTAGCGGGGCCGACACAGATACGCAGTATTTT.

This clonotype was observed many times. V is TRBV7-2 and J is TRBJ2-4; no reliable D call. Looked up from germline, CDR1 is SGHTA and CDR2 is FQGNSA. V lost 5 bases and J lost 5, with 7 bases in between. This CDR3 contains 12 residues. The CDR3: CASSNIENIQYF. The CDR3 nucleotides are TGTGCCAGCAGCAATATTGAAAACATTCAGTACTTC.